This T cell receptor beta chain was documented in a study of shared clonotypes between healthy human individuals. Study-level information: Three CD4 naive, three CD4 memory, two CD8 naive and one CD8 memory plate were used per donor.

Concerning this clone: Its antigen is unidentified.

Everyone who donated was a Caucasian adult who lived in Nashville, Tennessee. Clones were sequenced by immunoSEQ multiplex PCR, and TCRdb holds only the in-frame ones, with some missing. The table includes around 1.6 million clones, approximately 98% detected once. Findings and caveats of the study: The expectation was that sequencing depth would affect clonotype sharing among donors.

This clonotype originated in a man aged 30 to 39 in good health. The sequenced sample consisted of naive CD4+ T cells sorted from blood. As for subset: CD45RA+ positively selected.

The CDR3 DNA follows: TGCGCCAGCAGCGGTGGCCTAAAACCTTCCTTGGGTGAGCAGTTCTTC. Amino acids: CASSGGLKPSLGEQFF. This rearrangement joins TRBV5-1 to TRBJ2-1; no reliable D call. Germline CDR1 is SGHRS and CDR2 is YFSETQ. The CDR3 runs 16 residues. V was cut by 4 bases and J by 9 bases, with 23 bases left in between.